Below, 16 T cell receptor beta chains from the same sample are listed, as sequenced in a study of spatial heterogeneity in lung cancer. Specified time point: sample taken at primary tumor resection. TCRdb passed the 5' RACE reads through MiXCR, listing each CDR3 protein once. The table shows some 41,000 distinct CDR3 sequences, with 6.8% occurring only once. Specimen: PBMCs, collected at surgery. These TCRs come from a female donor with early-stage non-small cell lung cancer.

This clonotype was detected only a few times. The chain joins TRBV4-3 to TRBJ1-1, with unresolved D. The CDR3 is 15 residues long. V dropped 0 bases and J dropped 3 bases, with 11 bases sitting between them. Germline values: CDR1 LGHNA, CDR2 YSLEER. Here the CDR3 reads CASSQEGRQYTEAFF. As DNA, the CDR3 is TGCGCCAGCAGCCAAGAAGGTCGTCAGTACACTGAAGCTTTCTTT.

There are many counts of this clonotype. The chain employs TRBV21-1 and TRBJ1-4. TRBV21-1 is a pseudogene segment. This CDR3 has 11 residues. CDR3 loop: CASRRNEKLFF. The CDR3 nucleotides read TGTGCCAGCAGACGGAATGAAAAACTGTTTTTT.

This clonotype was counted at least ten times. V and J are TRBV5-6 and TRBJ2-3; 10 nucleotides line up with TRBD1. V dropped 2 bases and J dropped 2; count of bases not matched to a gene: 5. CDR3 length equals 16 residues. Germline values: CDR1 SGHDT, CDR2 YYEEEE. The CDR3 coding sequence is TGTGCCAGCAGCTTTTCCGGGACAGGGGTCACAGATACGCAGTATTTT. Translation: CASSFSGTGVTDTQYF. Based on the CDR3 plus reference TRBV5-6 and TRBJ2-3, the full variable domain is DAGVTQSPTHLIKTRGQQVTLRCSPKSGHDTVSWYQQALGQGPQFIFQYYEEEERQRGNFPDRFSGHQFPNYSSELNVNALLLGDSALYLCASSFSGTGVTDTQYFGPGTRLTVL.

This clonotype came up many times. The chain is built from TRBV9 and TRBJ2-2; 7 bases are shared with TRBD1. V lost 2 bases to trimming and J lost 6 bases; unmatched junction nucleotides: 4. Germline CDR1 and CDR2: SGDLS and YYNGEE. This CDR3 has 14 amino acids. As DNA, the CDR3 is TGTGCCAGCAGCGTCACAGGGGCCCCCGGGGAGCTGTTTTTT. It encodes CASSVTGAPGELFF.

This clonotype was counted at least ten times. V is TRBV20-1 and J is TRBJ2-7, with 7 bases aligning to TRBD2. The germline gives CDR1 DFQATT, CDR2 SNEGSKA (reference sequence). The CDR3 contains 15 residues. V was pared by 5 bases and J by 7 bases, with 17 bases of the junction left unmatched. CDR3 loop: CSARRLAESSKEQYF. Written as DNA, the CDR3 is TGCAGTGCTCGACGACTAGCCGAATCTTCTAAGGAGCAGTACTTC.

This clonotype was observed at least ten times. V and J are TRBV29-1 and TRBJ1-2; D is uncertain. V lost 3 bases and J 8 bases, leaving 10 bases between the germline ends. Germline V CDR1 and CDR2: SQVTM, ANQGSEA. The CDR3 sequence is 11 residues long. The chain's CDR3 is CSVDSTLGYTF. In nucleotides, the CDR3 is TGCAGCGTTGACAGTACCTTGGGCTACACCTTC.

There are many counts of this clonotype. J is TRBJ2-7 and V is TRBV12-3 or TRBV12-4, with D tentatively TRBD1 or TRBD2 (5 bases each). V lost 4 bases to trimming and J lost 11 bases, with 21 bases between them. The CDR3 is made up of 14 amino acids. As DNA, the CDR3 is TGTGCCAGCAGTTCGTACAGTCGGGAAGACAGAAAGTACTTC. Encoded protein: CASSSYSREDRKYF.

The chain recombines TRBV9 with TRBJ1-1; TRBD1 might be the D (6 bases). Trimming shortened V by 4 bases and J by 4 bases, and 20 bases separated the two germline ends. Germline V gene sequence: CDR1 SGDLS, CDR2 YYNGEE. This CDR3 is 16 amino acids long. The CDR3: CASSHTQGLGGTEAFF. The CDR3 region has the DNA TGTGCCAGCAGCCACACACAGGGCCTTGGGGGCACTGAAGCTTTCTTT.

The chain has TRBV13 and TRBJ1-3; D might be TRBD1 (5 bases). The CDR3 is made up of 16 amino acids. Per the germline V gene, CDR1 is PRHDT and CDR2 is FYEKMQ (reference sequence). V was shortened by 5 bases and J by 4 bases, with 18 bases between the two germline ends. The CDR3 sequence: CASSLNRGVSGNTIYF. Written as DNA, the CDR3 is TGTGCCAGCAGCCTAAACCGGGGGGTATCCGGAAACACCATATATTTT.

This clonotype turned up a few times. The J gene is TRBJ2-1, the V gene TRBV7-3; possible D gene TRBD2, 6 bases. CDR1 and CDR2 from the germline V gene are SGHTA and FQGTGA. Between the trimmed V and J ends, which lost 8 bases and 4 bases, there was a span of 33 bases. This CDR3 is 20 amino acids long. DNA of the CDR3: TGTGCCAGCGCACCTATGGGGACTGCGGGTACCTCTTCGTTTTACAATGAGCAGTTCTTC. This gives the protein CASAPMGTAGTSSFYNEQFF. The variable domain in full, completed from reference TRBV7-3 and TRBJ2-1, reads GAGVSQTPSNKVTEKGKYVELRCDPISGHTALYWYRQSLGQGPEFLIYFQGTGAADDSGLPNDRFFAVRPEGSVSTLKIQRTERGDSAVYLCASAPMGTAGTSSFYNEQFFGPGTRLTVL.

This clonotype was counted many times. This chain links TRBV5-5 with TRBJ1-6; TRBD1 matches at 7 bases. CDR1 is SGHKS and CDR2 is YYEKEE in the germline V gene (reference sequence). V gave up 4 bases and J gave up 0 bases; unmatched junction bases: 7. The length of the CDR3 is 17 residues. The CDR3 loop is CASSRTGSVSYNSPLHF. The CDR3 bases are TGTGCCAGCAGCAGGACAGGTTCGGTCTCCTATAATTCACCCCTCCACTTT.

The rearrangement links TRBV5-1 to TRBJ1-3, with D unresolved. This CDR3 spans 13 amino acids. The ends were cut back, 4 bases at V and 4 bases at J, with 9 bases in the middle. Looked up from germline, CDR1 is SGHRS and CDR2 is YFSETQ. CDR3 residues: CASSEAGGNTIYF. CDR3 coding DNA: TGCGCCAGCAGCGAGGCAGGAGGAAACACCATATATTTT.

This clonotype has at least ten counts. The chain couples TRBV5-5 to TRBJ2-3, with TRBD1 identical over 7 bases. CDR3 length equals 15 residues. After removal of 3 bases from V and 6 bases from J, the junction contained 10 bases not matched to a gene. Germline loops: CDR1 SGHKS, CDR2 YYEKEE (reference sequence). The CDR3 here is CASSSPGTAGDTQYF. The CDR3 bases are TGTGCCAGCAGCTCCCCCGGGACAGCTGGGGATACGCAGTATTTT.

This chain links TRBV29-1 with TRBJ1-2, with TRBD1 as a possible D gene (5 bases). The CDR3 is made up of 15 amino acids. CDR1 SQVTM and CDR2 ANQGSEA come from the germline V gene. V lost 7 bases and J 4 bases, leaving 22 bases between the germline ends. The CDR3 is CSAEGPSSGPYGYTF. Written as DNA, the CDR3 is TGCAGCGCCGAGGGGCCATCATCGGGACCCTATGGCTACACCTTC.

This clonotype was counted at least ten times. The J gene is TRBJ2-1, the V gene TRBV15; no reliable D call. Deletions cut 5 bases from V and 8 bases from J, with 13 bases between. Germline CDR1 and CDR2: LNHNV and YYDKDF (reference sequence). There are 13 residues in the CDR3. The CDR3 loop reads CATSGKLWYEQFF. CDR3 nucleotides: TGTGCCACCAGCGGAAAGCTTTGGTATGAGCAGTTCTTC.

This clonotype was seen a handful of times. This chain connects TRBV6-6 to TRBJ1-2; TRBD1 agrees at 7 bases. Germline assignment: CDR1 MNHNY and CDR2 SVGAGI (reference sequence). Trimming took 3 bases from V and 11 from J; bases not matched to a gene: 6. The CDR3 runs 12 residues. CDR3 region: CASSYPTGMYTF. For the CDR3, the DNA is TGTGCCAGCAGTTATCCGACAGGGATGTACACCTTC.